Listed below are T cell receptor beta chains from one sample, sequenced in a study of Ad26.COV2.S vaccination and SARS-CoV-2 variants. This table comes from immunoSEQ multiplex PCR, and its TCRdb copy is limited to in-frame clones, with some not included. Among around 270,000 clones listed, 87% were seen once. The sample consisted of peripheral blood, taken in a trial of Ad26.COV2.S vaccine versus placebo. These receptors all stem from a person aged 18 to 65 who received the Ad26.COV2.S COVID-19 vaccine or a placebo. CDR3s include the opening cysteine and the closing phenylalanine or tryptophan. A D gene is named only where the DNA matches it firmly. Rows give clone size only sometimes, using once, few, many, or a class for an expanded clone.

D	size	V	J	DNA	CDR3
-	-	TRBV7-9	TRBJ1-2	TGTGCCAGCAGCTCAGACAGGAGATCCTATGGCTACACCTTC	CASSSDRRSYGYTF
TRBD1	few	TRBV7-6	TRBJ1-5	TGTGCCAGCAGCTTAGACAGGGGTGGCAATCAGCCCCAGCATTTT	CASSLDRGGNQPQHF
TRBD2	-	TRBV6-1	TRBJ2-5	TGTGCCAGCAGTGAATCGATAAGCGGGGGATTTTTAGAGACCCAGTACTTC	CASSESISGGFLETQYF
-	-	TRBV3-1/TRBV3-2	TRBJ2-4	TGTGCCAGCAGCTCAGACGGAAACATTCAGTACTTC	CASSSDGNIQYF
-	-	TRBV27	TRBJ1-6	TGTGCCAGCAGTTTATCGACTTTGGGCAGTTCACCCCTCCACTTT	CASSLSTLGSSPLHF
-	-	TRBV6-2/TRBV6-3	TRBJ1-1	TGTGCCAGCAGTTATGGAGAGGATAACACTGAAGCTTTCTTT	CASSYGEDNTEAFF
-	few	TRBV10-3	TRBJ2-5	TGTGCCATCAGTGAGCTTCTAGATTCTCAAGAGACCCAGTACTTC	CAISELLDSQETQYF
-	-	TRBV18	TRBJ2-2	TGTGCCAGCTCCCAAATTCAAGCTTACACCGGGGAGCTGTTTTTT	CASSQIQAYTGELFF
-	-	TRBV18	TRBJ1-2	TGTGCCAGCTCACTACCCCCCTCGACAGCTAACTATGGCTACACCTTC	CASSLPPSTANYGYTF
TRBD2	-	TRBV7-3	TRBJ2-1	TGTGCCAGCAGCTTCAGTGCGGGGGAGTACAATGAGCAGTTCTTC	CASSFSAGEYNEQFF
TRBD1	-	TRBV7-7	TRBJ2-2	TGTGCTAGCAGCCCTAGGGGGCTAGGGGACACCGGGGAGCTGTTTTTT	CASSPRGLGDTGELFF
-	-	TRBV7-2	TRBJ1-3	TGTGCCAGCAGCTTAGCTGGGGGCATTGGAAACACCATATATTTT	CASSLAGGIGNTIYF
-	-	TRBV9	TRBJ1-2	TGTGCCAGCAGCATGGGAATCCCTCTGAGTAGCTACACCTTC	CASSMGIPLSSYTF
-	-	TRBV11-2	TRBJ1-1	TGTGCCAGCAGCTCATATCCTGGGACGGCGAATAAAGCTTTCTTT	CASSSYPGTANKAFF
TRBD1	-	TRBV6-2/TRBV6-3	TRBJ1-1	TGTGCCAGCAGTTACTCTCAGAGGACAGGGCCTACTGAAGCTTTCTTT	CASSYSQRTGPTEAFF
TRBD1	-	TRBV6-6	TRBJ2-2	TGTGCCAGCAGTAAACAGGGGGGAGACACCGGGGAGCTGTTTTTT	CASSKQGGDTGELFF
-	-	TRBV12-3/TRBV12-4	TRBJ1-5	TGTGCCAGCAGTTTAAGCGAAAATCAGCCCCAGCATTTT	CASSLSENQPQHF
-	once	TRBV30	TRBJ1-1	TGTGCCTGGAGTGTACAGGCAGGGAGCGGTGAAGCTTTCTTT	CAWSVQAGSGEAFF
-	once	TRBV5-6	TRBJ2-1	TGTGCCAGCAGCTCGGACCCAGAGCAGTTCTTC	CASSSDPEQFF
-	-	TRBV25-1	TRBJ1-2	TGTGCCAGCAGTGAAATGGGGGACTATGGCTACACCTTC	CASSEMGDYGYTF
-	-	TRBV24-1	TRBJ2-1	TGTGCCACCAGTGAAGGTAGGGGCGTCTACAATGAGCAGTTCTTC	CATSEGRGVYNEQFF
-	-	TRBV30	TRBJ2-7	TGTGCCTGGAGGAGGACTACCGAATCCTACGAGCAGTACTTC	CAWRRTTESYEQYF
TRBD1	-	TRBV30	TRBJ1-5	TGTGCCTGGAGTCGGACAGGGATCATTGATCAGCCCCAGCATTTT	CAWSRTGIIDQPQHF
-	-	TRBV6-5	TRBJ2-2	TGTGCCAGCAGGAACAAGGTCACCGGGGAGCTGTTTTTT	CASRNKVTGELFF
TRBD2	-	TRBV6-2/TRBV6-3	TRBJ2-1	TGTGCCAGCAGTGACCCGGGACTAACATCAGAGCAGTTCTTC	CASSDPGLTSEQFF
-	-	TRBV5-5	TRBJ2-5	TGTGCCAGCAGCCCGGAACGGGGTATGAGGTCGGAGACCCAGTACTTC	CASSPERGMRSETQYF
-	few	TRBV18	TRBJ2-1	TGTGCCAGCTCACCACCAGGTAACAATGAGCAGTTCTTC	CASSPPGNNEQFF
-	-	TRBV24-1	TRBJ2-1	TGTGCCACCAGTGATTGGACTAACAATGAGCAGTTCTTC	CATSDWTNNEQFF
TRBD2	-	TRBV5-1	TRBJ2-5	TGCGCCAGTAGCGGGGGGAAGAGAGAGACCCAGTACTTC	CASSGGKRETQYF
TRBD1	-	TRBV18	TRBJ2-2	TGTGCCAGCTCCCGACAGGGGGGCACCGGGGAGCTGTTTTTT	CASSRQGGTGELFF
-	-	TRBV7-2	TRBJ1-2	TGTGCCAGCAATCTTGGGCAGGGGAGTATGCGGTATGGCTACACCTTC	CASNLGQGSMRYGYTF
-	once	TRBV9	TRBJ2-1	TGTGCCAGCAGCCTGTGGCCCAATGAGCAGTTCTTC	CASSLWPNEQFF
TRBD1	-	TRBV18	TRBJ2-1	TGTGCCAGCTCACCAAAAGGACAGGGAGGAGTAGGAGAGCAGTTCTTC	CASSPKGQGGVGEQFF
-	-	TRBV6-4	TRBJ2-3	TGTGCCAGCAGTGACTTGGATAGTCCAGATACGCAGTATTTT	CASSDLDSPDTQYF
-	once	TRBV19	TRBJ1-1	TGTGCCAGTAGTCCCGGACAGCTTGAAGCTTTCTTT	CASSPGQLEAFF
TRBD1	-	TRBV6-1	TRBJ2-7	TGTGCCAGCAGTGAAGCAGGGACAGGAGCCTACGAGCAGTACTTC	CASSEAGTGAYEQYF
-	-	TRBV29-1	TRBJ1-1	TGCAGCGTTCTCCAGGTGAACACTGAAGCTTTCTTT	CSVLQVNTEAFF
-	-	TRBV30	TRBJ1-3	TGTGCCTGGAGTGTACCAACAGGCGCCCGAAACACCATATATTTT	CAWSVPTGARNTIYF
-	-	TRBV25-1	TRBJ1-2	TGTGCCAGCAGTGAGGGGGGCGGCGGCTACACCTTC	CASSEGGGGYTF
-	-	TRBV18	TRBJ2-1	TGTGCCAGCTCACCCACGGGTTACTCCTACAATGAGCAGTTCTTC	CASSPTGYSYNEQFF
-	few	TRBV3-1/TRBV3-2	TRBJ2-2	TGTGCCAGCAGGGAGAGGAACACCGGGGAGCTGTTTTTT	CASRERNTGELFF
-	-	TRBV6-5	TRBJ2-2	TGTGCCACAGAAGGCGGGGATGGGACCGGGGAGCTGTTTTTT	CATEGGDGTGELFF
-	-	TRBV2	TRBJ1-3	TGTGCCGGCCACGGGGGAAACACCATATATTTT	CAGHGGNTIYF
-	-	TRBV6-6	TRBJ1-3	TGTGCCAGCAGTCCCCGACAGGAGCCCTCCTCTGGAAACACCATATATTTT	CASSPRQEPSSGNTIYF
-	once	TRBV30	TRBJ1-5	TGTTCCTGGGGGCAGGGCGGCAATCAGCCCCAGCATTTT	CSWGQGGNQPQHF
TRBD2	-	TRBV12-3/TRBV12-4	TRBJ2-3	TGTGCCAGCAGTCTACTAGCGGAAACGCAGTATTTT	CASSLLAETQYF
-	few	TRBV14	TRBJ2-2	TGTGCCAGCAGCCGAGGCAGGTGGACGAACACCGGGGAGCTGTTTTTT	CASSRGRWTNTGELFF
-	-	TRBV6-2/TRBV6-3	TRBJ2-7	TGTGCCAGCAGTTACTCGAGTGGAGCCTCCTACGAGCAGTACTTC	CASSYSSGASYEQYF
TRBD2	-	TRBV7-2	TRBJ2-5	TGTGCCAGCAGCTTACTAGCGGGGAGCGGGGAGACCCAGTACTTC	CASSLLAGSGETQYF